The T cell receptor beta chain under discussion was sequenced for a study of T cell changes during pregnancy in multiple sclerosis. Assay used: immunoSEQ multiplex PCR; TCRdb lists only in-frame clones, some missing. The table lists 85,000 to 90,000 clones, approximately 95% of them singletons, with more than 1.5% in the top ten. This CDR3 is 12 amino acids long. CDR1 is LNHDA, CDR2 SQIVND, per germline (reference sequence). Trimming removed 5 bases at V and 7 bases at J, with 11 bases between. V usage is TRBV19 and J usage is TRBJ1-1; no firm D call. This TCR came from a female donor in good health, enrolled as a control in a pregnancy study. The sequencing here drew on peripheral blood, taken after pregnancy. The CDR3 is CASSPSGDEAFF. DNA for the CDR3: TGTGCCAGTAGTCCATCGGGAGATGAAGCTTTCTTT.